One and the same sample provided the 32 T cell receptor beta chains below, sequenced in a study of Graves' ophthalmopathy and Graves' hyperthyroidism. Amplification targeted the TCR beta CDR3 regions, with RNA transcripts as the source material. First-round RT-PCR with HTBI primers preceded a second-round multiplex PCR. TCRdb re-derived calls from the multiplex PCR reads in MiXCR, one entry per CDR3 protein. The table lists 350,000 to 400,000 distinct CDR3 sequences, over 15% of them singletons. Sequencing input: peripheral blood. These receptors were obtained from a woman under 30 with stable Graves' hyperthyroidism.

A few counts support this clonotype. This rearrangement joins TRBV3-1 to TRBJ1-1, with D uncertain. Germline lookup yields CDR1 LGHDT and CDR2 YNNKEL (reference sequence). V lost 0 bases to trimming and J lost 3 bases, with 14 bases between them. The CDR3 is made up of 16 amino acids. The CDR3 nucleotides read TGTGCCAGCAGCCAAGAAGGCAAAGGTTGGGACACTGAAGCTTTCTTT. This gives the protein CASSQEGKGWDTEAFF.

This clonotype was picked up a small number of times. CDR3: CASSQVNIQGNEQYF. In DNA, the CDR3 is TGTGCCAGCAGCCAAGTAAACATCCAGGGAAACGAGCAGTACTTC. The rearrangement links TRBV3-1 to TRBJ2-7, with a tentative D call TRBD1 (5 bases). CDR3 length: 15 residues. V gave up 1 base and J gave up 5 bases, with 15 bases separating them. Per germline, CDR1 LGHDT and CDR2 YNNKEL (reference sequence).

This clonotype showed up many times. This chain links TRBV24-1 with TRBJ1-2; TRBD1 matches at 10 bases. This CDR3 contains 14 residues. The germline CDR1 and CDR2 sequences are KGHDR and SFDVKD. With V trimmed by 9 bases and J by 3 bases, 6 bases remained unmatched. This chain's CDR3 is CATSGQGVHYGYTF. Here the CDR3 DNA reads TGTGCCACCTCTGGACAGGGGGTTCACTATGGCTACACCTTC.

This clonotype occurred a few times. The V call is TRBV4-1, the J call TRBJ1-3; D not resolved. This CDR3 comprises 16 residues. CDR1 and CDR2 (germline): MGHRA, YSYEKL. The V end lost 1 base, the J end lost 4 bases, and 14 bases lay between the germline ends. CDR3 protein: CASSQVLHGGGNTIYF. CDR3 DNA sequence: TGCGCCAGCAGCCAAGTCCTCCACGGCGGGGGAAACACCATATATTTT.

In this sample, this clonotype turned up many times. The V and J genes are TRBV12-5 and TRBJ2-4; TRBD2 is a possible D gene (6 bases). This CDR3 has 17 residues. Germline CDR1 LGHNT, CDR2 FRNRAP. Trimming left V 1 base short and J 1 base short, with 14 bases between. The chain's CDR3 is CASGLGGLGGAKNIQYF. CDR3 coding DNA: TGTGCTAGTGGTTTGGGGGGACTTGGCGGGGCCAAAAACATTCAGTACTTC.

This clonotype was seen only a few times. One end of the junction does not line up with germline, which may come from a read error. The chain uses TRBV19 and TRBJ2-7; 8 bases map to TRBD2. CDR3 length: 14 residues. CDR1 is LNHDA and CDR2 is SQIVND in the germline V gene (reference sequence). For the CDR3, the DNA is TGTGCCAGTAGTATCATTAGCGGGGTCTACGAGCAGCACTTC. Protein: CASSIISGVYEQHF.

The rearrangement links TRBV25-1 to TRBJ1-6, with D maybe TRBD1 (6 bases). The V and J ends lost 3 bases and 9 bases respectively, with 12 bases between them. Germline lookup yields CDR1 MGHDK and CDR2 SYGVNS. CDR3 size: 14 residues. The CDR3 nucleotides are TGTGCCAGCAGTGACAGGGGCGCAAGTTCACCCCTCCACTTT. Encoded protein: CASSDRGASSPLHF.

This clonotype was found many times. The V call is TRBV19, the J call TRBJ2-7; D may be TRBD2 (5 bases). Trimming left V 7 bases short and J 2 bases short, with 12 bases between. This CDR3 spans 13 amino acids. Germline assignment: CDR1 LNHDA and CDR2 SQIVND (reference sequence). The CDR3 is CASNRGSTYEQYF. The CDR3 DNA reads TGTGCCAGTAACCGGGGATCCACCTACGAGCAGTACTTC.

Ten or more counts support this clonotype. This rearrangement joins TRBV24-1 to TRBJ1-2; D gene uncertain. Trimming removed 3 bases from V and 5 bases from J, with 9 bases in between. Germline-derived CDR1 and CDR2 are KGHDR and SFDVKD. This CDR3 is 13 amino acids long. Here the CDR3 DNA reads TGTGCCACCAGTGATCATGCAGAGTATGGCTACACCTTC. It yields the protein CATSDHAEYGYTF.

This clonotype was recorded many times. The J gene is TRBJ1-6, the V gene TRBV9; no reliable D call. Germline V gene sequence: CDR1 SGDLS, CDR2 YYNGEE. With 0 bases removed from V and 6 bases from J, the gap between germline ends came to 4 bases. The CDR3 has 13 residues. CDR3 sequence reads: CASSVEVNSPLHF. In DNA form, the CDR3 reads TGTGCCAGCAGCGTAGAGGTTAATTCACCCCTCCACTTT.

In its sample, this clonotype was seen many times. The junction departs from the called germline gene at one end, perhaps through a read error. The rearrangement uses TRBV19 and TRBJ1-2, with 7 nucleotides matching TRBD1. The CDR3 has 14 amino acids. Germline V gives CDR1 LNHDA, CDR2 SQIVND (reference sequence). The CDR3 DNA is TGCGCCAGTAGTATAGTTAGGCAGGGGGGTGGCTACACCTTC. Amino acids: CASSIVRQGGGYTF. Together with reference TRBV19 and TRBJ1-2, the CDR3 gives the full variable domain: DGGITQSPKYLFRKEGQNVTLSCEQNLNHDAMYWYRQDPGQGLRLIYYSQIVNDFQKGDIAEGYSVSREKKESFPLTVTSAQKNPTAFYLCASSIVRQGGGYTFGSGTRLTVV.

This clonotype showed up many times. The chain has TRBV2 and TRBJ1-5, with a weak D call TRBD1 (6 bases). Trimming pared 5 bases from V and 6 bases from J, leaving 17 bases between. The CDR3 length is 15 residues. Germline CDR1 is SNHLY and CDR2 is FYNNEI. CDR3 sequence (DNA): TGTGCCAGCAGTCCCGGCAGGGGAGGGGTTCAGCCCCAGCATTTT. Residues: CASSPGRGGVQPQHF.

This clonotype was recorded at least ten times. This sequence joins TRBV6-1 and TRBJ1-1; a possible D gene is TRBD1 (5 bases). The CDR3 is made up of 14 amino acids. Germline V gene sequence: CDR1 MNHNS, CDR2 SASEGT. V was clipped by 2 bases and J by 4 bases, with 11 bases between them. This CDR3 is CASSELGVPTEAFF. As DNA, the CDR3 is TGTGCCAGCAGTGAATTGGGGGTCCCCACTGAAGCTTTCTTT.

The V and J genes are TRBV11-1 and TRBJ1-1; 9 nucleotides match TRBD1. This CDR3 region has 15 residues. The germline CDR1 and CDR2 sequences are SGHAT and FQDESV (reference sequence). V lost 0 bases to trimming and J lost 4 bases; unmatched junction nucleotides: 3. CDR3 in amino acids: CASSLAGQGSTEAFF. CDR3 nucleotide sequence: TGTGCCAGCAGCTTAGCCGGACAGGGGAGCACTGAAGCTTTCTTT.

This clonotype appeared many times. The chain is built from TRBV29-1 and TRBJ1-2; TRBD1 is a possible D gene (5 bases). Germline values: CDR1 SQVTM, CDR2 ANQGSEA. The CDR3 length is 14 residues. V lost 4 bases to trimming and J lost 2 bases, with 14 bases between them. The CDR3 reads CSVGSGTENYGYTF. CDR3 bases: TGCAGCGTTGGGTCAGGGACTGAAAACTATGGCTACACCTTC.

This clonotype was detected ten times or more. J is TRBJ2-7 and V is TRBV11-1, with 8 bases matching TRBD2. Trimming removed 5 bases from V and 2 bases from J; junction bases left unmatched: 8. CDR1 and CDR2 (germline): SGHAT, FQDESV (reference sequence). The CDR3 is 15 amino acids. The CDR3: CASSQPGGTAYEQYF. The CDR3 bases are TGTGCCAGCAGCCAACCGGGAGGGACTGCCTACGAGCAGTACTTC.

Ten or more counts support this clonotype. The chain employs TRBV24-1 and TRBJ1-2; D is perhaps TRBD1 (6 bases). Germline assignment: CDR1 KGHDR and CDR2 SFDVKD. V was pared by 4 bases and J by 8 bases, with 13 bases between. This CDR3 spans 13 amino acids. The CDR3 sequence is CATSDPDRPGYTF. The DNA for the CDR3 is TGTGCCACCAGTGACCCAGACAGGCCGGGCTACACCTTC.

This clonotype was observed at least ten times. This chain joins TRBV6-1 and TRBJ1-2, with TRBD1 matching over 9 bases. Germline V lookup: CDR1 MNHNS, CDR2 SASEGT. The CDR3 extends over 14 amino acids. The ends lost 10 bases at V and 5 bases at J; junction bases unmatched: 11. The CDR3 sequence is CATGQGLSLYGYTF. The DNA of the CDR3 is TGTGCCACGGGACAGGGCCTTTCCCTTTATGGCTACACCTTC.

This clonotype has a count of ten or more. The chain joins TRBV7-3 to TRBJ2-5; the D gene is possibly TRBD2 (6 bases). The CDR3 is made up of 13 amino acids. Germline CDR1 reads SGHTA; CDR2 reads FQGTGA. Trimming took 6 bases from V and 4 from J, leaving 12 bases between them. The CDR3 region is CASSTGVLETQYF. The CDR3 bases are TGTGCCAGCAGTACGGGGGTTTTAGAGACCCAGTACTTC. Full variable domain (remainder filled in from reference TRBV7-3 and TRBJ2-5): GAGVSQTPSNKVTEKGKYVELRCDPISGHTALYWYRQSLGQGPEFLIYFQGTGAADDSGLPNDRFFAVRPEGSVSTLKIQRTERGDSAVYLCASSTGVLETQYFGPGTRLLVL.

This clonotype has at least ten counts. V and J are TRBV7-3 and TRBJ2-2; no firm D call. The V end was cut by 2 bases, the J end by 4 bases, with 5 bases between. This CDR3 comprises 13 residues. Germline CDR1 is SGHTA and CDR2 is FQGTGA. The CDR3 DNA follows: TGTGCCAGCAGCTTAGAGGCCACCGGGGAGCTGTTTTTT. Translation: CASSLEATGELFF.

This clonotype has a count of ten or more. The chain recombines TRBV20-1 with TRBJ1-1, with D tentatively TRBD1 (6 bases). In germline, CDR1 is DFQATT, CDR2 SNEGSKA (reference sequence). The length of the CDR3 is 15 residues. V was pared by 1 base and J by 0 bases, with 12 bases between. CDR3 residues: CSARGTELMNTEAFF. The CDR3 coding sequence is TGCAGTGCTAGAGGGACAGAGCTCATGAACACTGAAGCTTTCTTT.

In this sample, this clonotype turned up many times. The V call is TRBV6-5, the J call TRBJ1-3, with 8 bases that match TRBD1. V lost 0 bases, J lost 4 bases, and 2 bases stayed unmatched. The CDR3 sequence is 15 residues long. The germline CDR1 and CDR2 sequences are MNHEY and SVGAGI. CDR3 DNA sequence: TGTGCCAGCAGTTACTCCGGACAGGGAGGAAACACCATATATTTT. Translated, it gives CASSYSGQGGNTIYF.

On this clonotype itself: A much larger clone differs from this one at a single base, so this may be a read error. The chain couples TRBV6-2 or TRBV6-3 to TRBJ1-1; D is undetermined. The CDR3 totals 12 residues. V gave up 2 bases and J gave up 5 bases, with 6 bases separating them. Looked up from germline, CDR1 is MNHEY and CDR2 is SVGEGT. CDR3 nucleotides: TGTGCCAGCAGTTACACCGTAACTGAAGCTTTCTTT. Amino acid sequence: CASSYTVTEAFF.

About this clonotype: This may arise from a read error, as a much more abundant clone is one base away. This chain links TRBV7-2 with TRBJ1-1; TRBD1 aligns across 7 bases. The length of the CDR3 is 15 residues. The V gene's germline CDR1 is SGHTA and CDR2 FQGNSA. V shed 3 bases, J shed 1 base, and the junction held 5 bases outside the gene matches. The CDR3, as DNA: TGTACCAGCAGCTTGACAGGGTTTTCGAACACTGAAGCTTTCTTT. Translation gives CTSSLTGFSNTEAFF.

This clonotype was counted at least ten times. The rearrangement links TRBV5-1 to TRBJ1-1; 7 nucleotides match TRBD1. The CDR3 is 18 amino acids. V trimming: 0 bases; J trimming: 4 bases; junction bases outside the gene matches: 15. Germline V CDR1 and CDR2: SGHRS, YFSETQ. CDR3 nucleotides: TGCGCCAGCAGCTTGGCCAGAAAGAATGACAGGGTGGCCACTGAAGCTTTCTTT. Protein: CASSLARKNDRVATEAFF.

This clonotype was counted many times. The genes are TRBV29-1 and TRBJ2-5, with 7 bases that match TRBD2. CDR1 SQVTM and CDR2 ANQGSEA come from the germline V gene. The CDR3 contains 13 residues. Losses at the gene ends were 0 bases for V and 4 bases for J; bases not matched to a gene: 2. CDR3 coding DNA: TGCAGCGTTGAAGAGGGGGGGGGAGAGACCCAGTACTTC. Its translation is CSVEEGGGETQYF.

This clonotype was found many times. V and J are TRBV7-2 and TRBJ1-1; D is unresolved. The CDR3 has 13 amino acids. V lost 1 base and J 5 bases, leaving 8 bases between the germline ends. Germline V gene data show CDR1 as SGHTA and CDR2 as FQGNSA. CDR3 sequence (DNA): TGTGCCAGCAGCTTAGTCACAAGAACTGAAGCTTTCTTT. This translates into CASSLVTRTEAFF.

This clonotype was detected many times. This chain links TRBV24-1 with TRBJ2-5, with 9 bases that match TRBD1. The CDR3 extends over 13 amino acids. V lost 10 bases and J lost 5; bases outside the gene matches: 7. The germline CDR1 and CDR2 sequences are KGHDR and SFDVKD. The CDR3: CATSDRGFETQYF. In DNA form, the CDR3 reads TGTGCCACAAGCGACAGGGGGTTTGAGACCCAGTACTTC.

This clonotype was observed many times. The chain joins TRBV27 to TRBJ2-7; TRBD2 agrees at 15 bases. Germline CDR1 reads MNHEY; CDR2 reads SMNVEV (reference sequence). V shed 4 bases, J shed 3 bases, and the junction held 16 bases outside the gene matches. The CDR3 runs to 20 residues. As DNA, the CDR3 is TGTGCCAGCAGTTCATACCAAGTTGGGACTAGCGGGGGGCTCTTCTACGAGCAGTACTTC. It encodes CASSSYQVGTSGGLFYEQYF.

This clonotype was seen at least ten times. The chain couples TRBV4-1 to TRBJ1-1; 8 bases map to TRBD1. Trimming removed 3 bases from V and 6 bases from J; junction bases left unmatched: 6. Germline CDR1 reads MGHRA; CDR2 reads YSYEKL. CDR3 length: 14 amino acids. The CDR3: CASSHFRGLSEAFF. The CDR3 region has the DNA TGCGCCAGCAGCCACTTCAGGGGGCTTTCTGAAGCTTTCTTT.

This clonotype has a count of ten or more. V is TRBV6-5 and J is TRBJ1-6, with D perhaps TRBD1 (6 bases). The ends were cut back, 4 bases at V and 7 bases at J, with 20 bases in the middle. This CDR3 is 17 amino acids long. CDR1 MNHEY and CDR2 SVGAGI come from the germline V gene. CDR3 protein: CASSFTVQGKYNSPLHF. The CDR3 DNA is TGTGCCAGCAGTTTCACCGTACAGGGAAAGTACAATTCACCCCTCCACTTT.

This clonotype came up many times. This chain joins TRBV10-3 and TRBJ1-5; D gene unclear. V was shortened by 3 bases and J by 5 bases, with 11 bases between the two germline ends. Germline V CDR1 and CDR2: ENHRY, SYGVKD. This CDR3 has 14 residues. CDR3 coding DNA: TGTGCCATCAGTGATAGCATGAGAGATCAGCCCCAGCATTTT. The encoded protein is CAISDSMRDQPQHF.